The rows below give T cell receptor beta chains drawn from one sample of a study of shared clonotypes between healthy human individuals. Only in-frame clones appear in the TCRdb table, and some are missing; sequencing was by immunoSEQ multiplex PCR. The sample yields about 470,000 clones, roughly three quarters seen once. Sequenced: PBMCs. The receptors shown here come from a woman aged 35 to 49 in good health. Some clones in this sample may be carry-over from other donors' samples. The CDR3 runs from the conserved cysteine through the conserved F or W. The order of the fields is V gene, clone size, D gene, J gene, CDR3 protein, CDR3 DNA. D genes are given only for firm matches. The listing skips clone size in some rows; elsewhere it reads once, few, many or a size class.

v_call: TRBV5-1; clone_size: few; d_call: .; j_call: TRBJ2-2; cdr3_aa: CASSSPRGASNTGELFF; cdr3_nt: TGCGCCAGCAGCTCCCCCAGGGGGGCCTCGAACACCGGGGAGCTGTTTTTT
v_call: TRBV4-1; clone_size: .; d_call: TRBD1; j_call: TRBJ1-1; cdr3_aa: CASSQASTGEIQYAFF; cdr3_nt: TGCGCCAGCAGCCAAGCGTCAACAGGGGAAATCCAGTACGCTTTCTTT
v_call: TRBV19; clone_size: .; d_call: .; j_call: TRBJ2-7; cdr3_aa: CASSFAGGPHEQYF; cdr3_nt: TGTGCCAGTAGTTTTGCTGGAGGGCCCCACGAGCAGTACTTC
v_call: TRBV5-6; clone_size: .; d_call: .; j_call: TRBJ2-1; cdr3_aa: CASSFQRNEQFF; cdr3_nt: TGTGCCAGCAGCTTCCAGCGCAATGAGCAGTTCTTC
v_call: TRBV11-3; clone_size: .; d_call: .; j_call: TRBJ2-1; cdr3_aa: CASSLAPGEHNEQFF; cdr3_nt: TGTGCCAGCAGCTTAGCTCCGGGGGAGCACAATGAGCAGTTCTTC
v_call: TRBV29-1; clone_size: .; d_call: .; j_call: TRBJ2-4; cdr3_aa: CSVLVGLIQYF; cdr3_nt: TGCAGCGTTTTAGTCGGTCTCATTCAGTACTTC
v_call: TRBV7-8; clone_size: .; d_call: .; j_call: TRBJ2-1; cdr3_aa: CASSLGVSYEQFF; cdr3_nt: TGTGCCAGCAGCTTAGGGGTATCCTATGAGCAGTTCTTC
v_call: TRBV28; clone_size: .; d_call: .; j_call: TRBJ2-6; cdr3_aa: CASSSTAKGTGANVLTF; cdr3_nt: TGTGCCAGCAGTAGTACAGCGAAGGGTACCGGGGCCAACGTCCTGACTTTC
v_call: TRBV5-1; clone_size: .; d_call: .; j_call: TRBJ2-5; cdr3_aa: CASSLTGSQETQYF; cdr3_nt: TGCGCCAGCAGCTTAACAGGGTCACAAGAGACCCAGTACTTC
v_call: TRBV6-1; clone_size: .; d_call: .; j_call: TRBJ2-7; cdr3_aa: CASSEMVGVGEQYF; cdr3_nt: TGTGCCAGCAGTGAAATGGTCGGGGTAGGCGAGCAGTACTTC
v_call: TRBV28; clone_size: .; d_call: .; j_call: TRBJ2-6; cdr3_aa: CASSSQGKGGSGANVLTF; cdr3_nt: TGTGCCAGCAGTTCTCAGGGGAAGGGGGGCTCTGGGGCCAACGTCCTGACTTTC
v_call: TRBV9; clone_size: .; d_call: .; j_call: TRBJ2-2; cdr3_aa: CASSVLDSGELFF; cdr3_nt: TGTGCCAGCAGCGTACTAGATTCCGGGGAGCTGTTTTTT
v_call: TRBV4-2; clone_size: .; d_call: TRBD2; j_call: TRBJ2-1; cdr3_aa: CASSQDSGAHNEQFF; cdr3_nt: TGTGCCAGCAGCCAAGACAGCGGGGCCCACAATGAGCAGTTCTTC
v_call: TRBV19; clone_size: once; d_call: TRBD2; j_call: TRBJ2-7; cdr3_aa: CASSGIAGSSYEQYF; cdr3_nt: TGTGCCAGTAGTGGTATAGCGGGAAGCTCCTACGAGCAGTACTTC
v_call: TRBV6-1; clone_size: .; d_call: .; j_call: TRBJ2-7; cdr3_aa: CASRIAYEQYF; cdr3_nt: TGTGCCAGCAGAATTGCCTACGAGCAGTACTTC
v_call: TRBV6-6; clone_size: .; d_call: TRBD1; j_call: TRBJ1-6; cdr3_aa: CASSGTGKGSPLHF; cdr3_nt: TGTGCCAGCAGCGGGACAGGGAAGGGATCACCCCTCCACTTT
v_call: TRBV28; clone_size: .; d_call: .; j_call: TRBJ1-2; cdr3_aa: CASSRTGNRAYGYTF; cdr3_nt: TGTGCCAGCAGCCGTACAGGGAATAGGGCCTATGGCTACACCTTC
v_call: TRBV30; clone_size: .; d_call: .; j_call: TRBJ1-3; cdr3_aa: CAWSVRATGSGNTIYF; cdr3_nt: TGTGCCTGGAGTGTACGTGCGACAGGCTCTGGAAACACCATATATTTT
v_call: TRBV28; clone_size: .; d_call: .; j_call: TRBJ1-3; cdr3_aa: CASSFTGRNTIYF; cdr3_nt: TGTGCCAGCAGTTTCACGGGGCGAAACACCATATATTTT
v_call: TRBV10-3; clone_size: .; d_call: .; j_call: TRBJ1-1; cdr3_aa: CAISTGTGNTEAFF; cdr3_nt: TGTGCCATCAGCACCGGGACGGGGAACACTGAAGCTTTCTTT
v_call: TRBV9; clone_size: many; d_call: TRBD2; j_call: TRBJ2-2; cdr3_aa: CASSVAPTSGRAGELFF; cdr3_nt: TGTGCCAGCAGCGTAGCTCCGACTAGCGGGAGGGCCGGGGAGCTGTTTTTT
v_call: TRBV4-1; clone_size: once; d_call: TRBD2; j_call: TRBJ2-3; cdr3_aa: CASSPRGGTSGTSTDTQYF; cdr3_nt: TGCGCCAGCAGCCCTCGCGGGGGGACTAGCGGGACTAGCACAGATACGCAGTATTTT
v_call: TRBV5-6; clone_size: many; d_call: .; j_call: TRBJ2-6; cdr3_aa: CASSPGHLSSGANVLTF; cdr3_nt: TGTGCCAGCAGCCCGGGACACCTAAGCTCTGGGGCCAACGTCCTGACTTTC
v_call: TRBV4-3; clone_size: few; d_call: TRBD1; j_call: TRBJ1-4; cdr3_aa: CASSHIGEGAAEKLFF; cdr3_nt: TGCGCCAGCAGCCACATAGGGGAGGGGGCCGCAGAAAAACTGTTTTTT
v_call: TRBV6-4; clone_size: .; d_call: TRBD2; j_call: TRBJ2-7; cdr3_aa: CASSETSGSYEQYF; cdr3_nt: TGTGCCAGCAGTGAGACTAGCGGCTCCTACGAGCAGTACTTC
v_call: TRBV29-1; clone_size: .; d_call: .; j_call: TRBJ2-1; cdr3_aa: CSVGAYNEQFF; cdr3_nt: TGCAGCGTTGGGGCCTACAATGAGCAGTTCTTC
v_call: TRBV18; clone_size: .; d_call: TRBD2; j_call: TRBJ2-7; cdr3_aa: CASSPPEGPGGYEQYF; cdr3_nt: TGTGCCAGCTCACCACCCGAAGGGCCGGGGGGCTACGAGCAGTACTTC
v_call: TRBV19; clone_size: .; d_call: TRBD2; j_call: TRBJ2-2; cdr3_aa: CASSGLAGEDNTGELFF; cdr3_nt: TGTGCCAGTAGCGGACTAGCGGGAGAAGACAACACCGGGGAGCTGTTTTTT
v_call: TRBV9; clone_size: .; d_call: TRBD2; j_call: TRBJ2-7; cdr3_aa: CASSVGIISGGSYEQYF; cdr3_nt: TGTGCCAGCAGCGTAGGAATCATTAGCGGGGGCTCCTACGAGCAGTACTTC
v_call: TRBV2; clone_size: .; d_call: .; j_call: TRBJ2-1; cdr3_aa: CASSGGPGGEQFF; cdr3_nt: TGTGCCAGCAGTGGCGGACCTGGAGGGGAGCAGTTCTTC
v_call: TRBV28; clone_size: .; d_call: TRBD2; j_call: TRBJ2-1; cdr3_aa: CASSPRLAYNEQFF; cdr3_nt: TGTGCCAGCAGTCCCAGACTAGCTTACAATGAGCAGTTCTTC
v_call: TRBV5-4; clone_size: .; d_call: TRBD2; j_call: TRBJ2-1; cdr3_aa: CASSLGGLAGTEQFF; cdr3_nt: TGTGCCAGCAGCTTGGGGGGACTAGCTGGTACTGAGCAGTTCTTC
v_call: TRBV20-1; clone_size: .; d_call: .; j_call: TRBJ1-2; cdr3_aa: CSAPGQLGYTF; cdr3_nt: TGCAGTGCACCTGGACAGTTAGGCTACACCTTC
v_call: TRBV25-1; clone_size: .; d_call: .; j_call: TRBJ2-2; cdr3_aa: CASSDPYGELFF; cdr3_nt: TGTGCCAGCAGTGACCCCTACGGGGAGCTGTTTTTT
v_call: TRBV27; clone_size: .; d_call: .; j_call: TRBJ2-7; cdr3_aa: CASSLGPRSYEQYF; cdr3_nt: TGTGCCAGCAGTTTAGGGCCTAGGTCCTACGAGCAGTACTTC
v_call: TRBV7-2; clone_size: .; d_call: .; j_call: TRBJ1-5; cdr3_aa: CASSDRGNQPQHF; cdr3_nt: TGTGCCAGCTCGGACAGAGGCAATCAGCCCCAGCATTTT
v_call: TRBV18; clone_size: .; d_call: .; j_call: TRBJ1-3; cdr3_aa: CASSIDISSGNTIYF; cdr3_nt: TGTGCCAGCTCAATCGACATCAGCTCTGGAAACACCATATATTTT
v_call: TRBV5-1; clone_size: .; d_call: TRBD2; j_call: TRBJ2-5; cdr3_aa: CASSSAGGPGETQYF; cdr3_nt: TGCGCCAGCAGCTCCGCGGGAGGGCCGGGAGAGACCCAGTACTTC
v_call: TRBV5-6; clone_size: .; d_call: .; j_call: TRBJ2-7; cdr3_aa: CASSLHTYEQYF; cdr3_nt: TGTGCCAGCAGCTTGCATACCTACGAGCAGTACTTC
v_call: TRBV15; clone_size: many; d_call: .; j_call: TRBJ2-1; cdr3_aa: CATSRGIARDNEQFF; cdr3_nt: TGTGCCACCAGCAGGGGAATAGCTAGAGACAATGAGCAGTTCTTC
v_call: TRBV27; clone_size: .; d_call: .; j_call: TRBJ2-7; cdr3_aa: CASSRGRLYEQYF; cdr3_nt: TGTGCCAGCAGCCGAGGACGCCTTTACGAGCAGTACTTC
v_call: TRBV2; clone_size: .; d_call: .; j_call: TRBJ1-5; cdr3_aa: CASRKTGHSNQPQHF; cdr3_nt: TGTGCCAGCAGAAAGACAGGACATAGCAATCAGCCCCAGCATTTT
v_call: TRBV9; clone_size: few; d_call: TRBD2; j_call: TRBJ2-1; cdr3_aa: CASSVGLFGTSGSLQFF; cdr3_nt: TGTGCCAGCAGCGTAGGTCTATTCGGGACTAGCGGAAGTCTTCAGTTCTTC
v_call: TRBV5-1; clone_size: .; d_call: .; j_call: TRBJ2-5; cdr3_aa: CASSPDRYQETQYF; cdr3_nt: TGCGCCAGCAGCCCCGACAGGTACCAAGAGACCCAGTACTTC
v_call: TRBV28; clone_size: few; d_call: .; j_call: TRBJ2-7; cdr3_aa: CASSLRNYEQYF; cdr3_nt: TGTGCCAGCAGTTTGAGAAACTACGAGCAGTACTTC